This passage covers 32 T cell receptor beta chains from one sample sequenced in a study of blood T cell repertoires in COVID-19 (dated by TCRdb to the early 2020s). Library prep was done by the immunoSEQ multiplex PCR assay. The immuneACCESS repertoire file appears here via TCRdb, limited to in-frame rearrangements. These files lack a portion of the clones; in checked studies, under half of the deficit traces to unresolved V genes, and the cause of the others is not known. For this sample the table gives roughly 100,000 clones, of which around 84% were detected only once. The ten top clones hold around 11% of the sample. Material for sequencing was peripheral blood. The origin of the receptors is a human donor in a cohort sampled during active COVID-19.

CDR3 loop: CASKTTAFGEQFF. The CDR3 nucleotides read TGTGCCAGCAAGACTACAGCCTTCGGTGAGCAGTTCTTC. V usage is TRBV27 and J usage is TRBJ2-1, with D possibly being TRBD2 (5 bases). Trimming took 7 bases from V and 9 from J, leaving 16 bases between them. Germline V CDR1 and CDR2: MNHEY, SMNVEV (reference sequence). The CDR3 is made up of 13 amino acids.

The chain employs TRBV5-1 and TRBJ2-2, with D perhaps TRBD1 (5 bases). The ends were cut back, 0 bases at V and 7 bases at J, with 10 bases in the middle. The germline gives CDR1 SGHRS, CDR2 YFSETQ. CDR3 length: 14 residues. CDR3 sequence (DNA): TGCGCCAGCAGCTTGGGGGGCGCGAGCGGGGAGCTGTTTTTT. Amino acids: CASSLGGASGELFF.

The chain is built from TRBV5-6 and TRBJ2-5; 11 nucleotides line up with TRBD2. The junction had 8 bases not matched to a gene; V was cut back by 4 bases and J by 3 bases. Germline V CDR1 and CDR2: SGHDT, YYEEEE. The CDR3 extends over 16 amino acids. CDR3 loop: CASSGRTSGWEETQYF. CDR3 DNA: TGTGCCAGCAGCGGACGGACTAGCGGGTGGGAAGAGACCCAGTACTTC.

The V call is TRBV4-2, the J call TRBJ1-1, with 8 bases lining up with TRBD1. The CDR3 totals 19 residues. Per the germline V gene, CDR1 is LGHNA and CDR2 is YNFKEQ. V was pared by 0 bases and J by 1 base, with 13 bases of the junction left unmatched. CDR3: CASSQDGADRADGNTEAFF. DNA of the CDR3: TGTGCCAGCAGCCAAGATGGGGCGGACAGGGCGGATGGGAACACTGAAGCTTTCTTT.

The chain couples TRBV19 to TRBJ1-1; no clear D. Trimming shortened V by 3 bases and J by 4 bases, and 9 bases separated the two germline ends. CDR3 length: 13 amino acids. In germline, CDR1 is LNHDA, CDR2 SQIVND (reference sequence). The CDR3 DNA sequence: TGTGCCAGTAGTATTCCAGGCAGCACTGAAGCTTTCTTT. It is translated as CASSIPGSTEAFF.

The chain employs TRBV5-1 and TRBJ2-1, with 10 bases lining up with TRBD2. Germline lookup yields CDR1 SGHRS and CDR2 YFSETQ. J gave up 14 bases and V 4 bases, and 18 bases lay outside the gene matches. The CDR3 length is 16 residues. The CDR3 is CASSIGLAVFNRSEFF. CDR3 DNA sequence: TGCGCCAGCAGCATCGGACTAGCGGTGTTTAATAGGTCGGAGTTCTTC.

This clone was counted once. CDR3 sequence: CASSSGQGDTGELFF. CDR3 coding DNA: TGTGCCAGCAGTAGCGGACAGGGAGACACCGGGGAGCTGTTTTTT. V is TRBV6-5 and J is TRBJ2-2; 8 bases map to TRBD1. The CDR3 is 15 residues long. The V segment lost 5 bases and the J segment 3 bases; nucleotides outside the gene matches: 5. Germline CDR1 MNHEY, CDR2 SVGAGI.

The chain recombines TRBV30 with TRBJ1-2; D ambiguous. Germline CDR1 reads GTSNPN; CDR2 reads SVGIG (reference sequence). Trimming pared 0 bases from V and 7 bases from J, leaving 12 bases between. The CDR3 extends over 13 amino acids. The CDR3 DNA reads TGTGCCTGGAGTGTACCCTCCCGGGGTGGCTACACCTTC. Encoded protein: CAWSVPSRGGYTF.

The chain employs TRBV4-1 and TRBJ1-4, with TRBD1 matching over 9 bases. The CDR3 sequence is 17 residues long. Germline CDR1 is MGHRA and CDR2 is YSYEKL. The V gene end was trimmed by 4 bases and the J gene end by 6 bases; junction bases not matched to a gene: 12. The CDR3 here is CASSPYGRDRVDEKLFF. Here the CDR3 DNA reads TGCGCCAGCAGCCCCTATGGTAGGGACAGGGTGGATGAAAAACTGTTTTTT.

The rearrangement joins TRBV4-1 to TRBJ1-1; D is unresolved. The V end was cut by 0 bases, the J end by 3 bases, with 11 bases between. The germline gives CDR1 MGHRA, CDR2 YSYEKL. The CDR3 totals 15 residues. The CDR3 DNA sequence: TGCGCCAGCAGCCAAGATCTGAGGGCATACACTGAAGCTTTCTTT. Translation gives CASSQDLRAYTEAFF.

This CDR3 reads CASSLSDTWDTEAFF. CDR3 nucleotide sequence: TGCGCCAGCAGCCTCTCCGACACGTGGGACACTGAAGCTTTCTTT. V is TRBV4-1 and J is TRBJ1-1; no reliable D call. V lost 4 bases and J 3 bases, leaving 15 bases between the germline ends. This CDR3 is built from 15 residues. Per the germline V gene, CDR1 is MGHRA and CDR2 is YSYEKL.

This clone was recorded only once. The V and J genes are TRBV5-1 and TRBJ2-2; tentative D call: TRBD1 (5 bases). Germline loops: CDR1 SGHRS, CDR2 YFSETQ. The germline V and J ends were trimmed by 4 bases and 0 bases, with 13 bases remaining between them. There are 16 residues in the CDR3. CDR3 DNA sequence: TGCGCCAGCAGCACCGTAGGGGCCGCGAACACCGGGGAGCTGTTTTTT. As protein: CASSTVGAANTGELFF.

The genes are TRBV7-3 and TRBJ2-7; a weak D match, TRBD2 (6 bases). The CDR3 runs 13 residues. V was pared by 1 base and J by 3 bases, with 7 bases between. CDR1 is SGHTA, CDR2 FQGTGA, per germline. The CDR3 nucleotides read TGTGCCAGCAGCTTAAGGGGGGACTACGAGCAGTACTTC. Protein product: CASSLRGDYEQYF. The whole variable domain, filled in from reference TRBV7-3 and TRBJ2-7, reads GAGVSQTPSNKVTEKGKYVELRCDPISGHTALYWYRQSLGQGPEFLIYFQGTGAADDSGLPNDRFFAVRPEGSVSTLKIQRTERGDSAVYLCASSLRGDYEQYFGPGTRLTVT.

The chain joins TRBV29-1 to TRBJ1-4; D possibly corresponds to TRBD1 (6 bases). V gave up 4 bases and J gave up 1 base, with 13 bases separating them. This CDR3 contains 15 residues. From germline, CDR1 is SQVTM and CDR2 ANQGSEA. This chain's CDR3 is CSVGAGAGTNEKLFF. The CDR3 coding sequence is TGCAGCGTTGGGGCAGGGGCTGGAACTAATGAAAAACTGTTTTTT.

This chain links TRBV5-8 with TRBJ2-7; 9 bases map to TRBD1. Germline V gene sequence: CDR1 SGHTS, CDR2 YDEGEE. The CDR3 spans 15 residues. Losses at the gene ends were 4 bases for V and 1 base for J; bases not matched to a gene: 6. CDR3 region: CASSRPGTGSYEQYF. Written as DNA, the CDR3 is TGTGCCAGCAGCCGTCCCGGGACAGGGTCCTACGAGCAGTACTTC.

The genes are TRBV21-1 and TRBJ2-1; the table's D call, TRBD1, has no DNA check behind it. TRBV21-1 is a known pseudogene. This CDR3 contains 17 residues. Here the CDR3 DNA reads TGTGCCAGCAGCAAACCACAAGGGACAGGGGGAAAAAATGAGCAGTTCTTC. Residues: CASSKPQGTGGKNEQFF.

The rearrangement links TRBV7-9 to TRBJ2-7, with 12 bases lining up with TRBD1. This CDR3 is built from 14 residues. J lost 3 bases, V lost 7 bases, and 4 bases had no gene match. Germline CDR1 SEHNR, CDR2 FQNEAQ (reference sequence). The CDR3 region has the DNA TGTGCCAGCAAGGGACAGGGGGCCAACTACGAGCAGTACTTC. Translation: CASKGQGANYEQYF.

This sequence joins TRBV20-1 and TRBJ2-7, with 9 nucleotides matching TRBD2. V trimming: 3 bases; J trimming: 2 bases; junction bases outside the gene matches: 5. CDR1 DFQATT and CDR2 SNEGSKA come from the germline V gene (reference sequence). This CDR3 has 14 amino acids. In DNA form, the CDR3 reads TGCAGTGCTAGTACTCTAGCGGGGACCTACGAGCAGTACTTC. Translated, it gives CSASTLAGTYEQYF.

The rearrangement links TRBV3-1 (or the pseudogene TRBV3-2) to TRBJ1-5; a weak D match, TRBD1 (5 bases). V was cut by 0 bases and J by 5 bases, with 11 bases left in between. CDR3 length: 15 residues. CDR1 and CDR2 (germline): LGHDT, YNNKEL (reference sequence). For the CDR3, the DNA is TGTGCCAGCAGCCAAGACTTCGGGGGGGATCAGCCCCAGCATTTT. It codes for CASSQDFGGDQPQHF.

On this clone itself: Other DNA variants within this sample encode the same CDR3. The genes are TRBV11-2 and TRBJ2-1; 9 nucleotides line up with TRBD2. J gave up 4 bases and V 3 bases, and 4 bases lay outside the gene matches. The germline CDR1 and CDR2 sequences are SGHAT and FQNNGV. CDR3 length equals 15 residues. The CDR3 nucleotides read TGTGCCAGCAGCTTGGGTCTAGCGGGGTACAATGAGCAGTTCTTC. Encoded protein: CASSLGLAGYNEQFF.

The chain links TRBV9 to TRBJ2-7, with 8 bases lining up with TRBD2. V lost 5 bases and J lost 4; bases outside the gene matches: 8. The CDR3 spans 14 residues. Per the germline V gene, CDR1 is SGDLS and CDR2 is YYNGEE. The CDR3 bases are TGTGCCAGCAGTCCCCGCGGGGGGAATTACGAGCAGTACTTC. Amino acid sequence: CASSPRGGNYEQYF.

This sequence joins TRBV5-4 and TRBJ2-5; 9 positions agree with TRBD2. The germline V gene encodes CDR1 SGHNT and CDR2 YYREEE (reference sequence). V shed 4 bases, J shed 4 bases, and the junction held 11 bases outside the gene matches. The CDR3 is 16 amino acids. As DNA, the CDR3 is TGTGCCAGCAGCCCGGAGGTGCGGGGGGGCCGAGAGACCCAGTACTTC. Its translation is CASSPEVRGGRETQYF. The entire variable domain, with the rest obtained from reference TRBV5-4 and TRBJ2-5, is as follows: ETGVTQSPTHLIKTRGQQVTLRCSSQSGHNTVSWYQQALGQGPQFIFQYYREEENGRGNFPPRFSGLQFPNYSSELNVNALELDDSALYLCASSPEVRGGRETQYFGPGTRLLVL.

The V and J genes are TRBV4-1 and TRBJ1-3, with 7 bases lining up with TRBD1. There are 15 residues in the CDR3. Germline CDR1 MGHRA, CDR2 YSYEKL. With 0 bases clipped from V and 2 bases from J, the junction kept 1 base outside the gene matches. The CDR3 is CASSQEGTAGNTIYF. Here the CDR3 DNA reads TGCGCCAGCAGCCAAGAGGGGACAGCTGGAAACACCATATATTTT.

V gene TRBV18 combines with J gene TRBJ1-2, with D possibly TRBD1 on 6 matching bases. The CDR3 has 13 residues. V lost 3 bases to trimming and J lost 8 bases, with 13 bases between them. The V gene's germline CDR1 is KGHSH and CDR2 LQKENI. The CDR3 reads CASSPKSGAGYTF. The CDR3 DNA follows: TGTGCCAGCTCACCCAAATCAGGGGCGGGCTACACCTTC.

The chain employs TRBV30 and TRBJ2-1; TRBD1 matches 11 bases. This CDR3 is built from 16 residues. From germline, CDR1 is GTSNPN and CDR2 SVGIG (reference sequence). V shed 2 bases and J 8 bases; nucleotides not matched to a gene: 11. In DNA form, the CDR3 reads TGTGCCTGGAGTACCGCGCGGACAGGGGGCCGGGATGAGCAGTTCTTC. Amino acids: CAWSTARTGGRDEQFF.

The rearrangement joins TRBV2 to TRBJ1-2; D is perhaps TRBD1 (5 bases). Trimming stripped 7 bases from V and 4 bases from J, with 16 bases between. This CDR3 spans 14 amino acids. Germline V gene sequence: CDR1 SNHLY, CDR2 FYNNEI. In nucleotides, the CDR3 is TGTGCCAGCATCCCCGGGGGGGATGTCTATGGCTACACCTTC. This gives the protein CASIPGGDVYGYTF.

The chain has TRBV10-3 and TRBJ1-5; possibly TRBD1 for D (6 bases). The CDR3 length is 15 residues. V lost 0 bases, J lost 2 bases, and 8 bases lay in between. Germline V gives CDR1 ENHRY, CDR2 SYGVKD. CDR3 nucleotides: TGTGCCATCAGTGAGTCTGCAGGGGGCAATCAGCCCCAGCATTTT. This translates into CAISESAGGNQPQHF.

The chain links TRBV10-2 to TRBJ2-7, with TRBD1 matching over 8 bases. Germline CDR1 WSHSY, CDR2 SAAADI. The CDR3 consists of 14 residues. With 4 bases clipped from V and 6 bases from J, the junction kept 8 bases outside the gene matches. This CDR3 is CASSAGGFLFEQYF. CDR3 nucleotide sequence: TGCGCCAGCAGTGCAGGGGGCTTCCTATTCGAGCAGTACTTC.

The V gene is TRBV9, the J gene TRBJ1-3; D remains ambiguous. Germline V lookup: CDR1 SGDLS, CDR2 YYNGEE. The CDR3 is 16 amino acids. V was shortened by 1 base and J by 0 bases, with 11 bases between the two germline ends. The CDR3 coding sequence is TGTGCCAGCAGCGTACTTGGCAGCGACTCTGGAAACACCATATATTTT. Its translation is CASSVLGSDSGNTIYF.

The chain combines TRBV19 with TRBJ1-1; D may be TRBD1 (6 bases). The germline V gene encodes CDR1 LNHDA and CDR2 SQIVND (reference sequence). Trimming removed 6 bases from V and 5 bases from J, with 16 bases in between. CDR3 size: 14 residues. CDR3 residues: CASRDWDTGTEAFF. In DNA, the CDR3 is TGTGCCAGTAGGGATTGGGACACGGGGACTGAAGCTTTCTTT. The full variable domain, in which reference TRBV19 and TRBJ1-1 provide the parts outside the CDR3, is DGGITQSPKYLFRKEGQNVTLSCEQNLNHDAMYWYRQDPGQGLRLIYYSQIVNDFQKGDIAEGYSVSREKKESFPLTVTSAQKNPTAFYLCASRDWDTGTEAFFGQGTRLTVV.

This clone was seen a handful of times. V and J are TRBV7-2 and TRBJ1-2; TRBD1 is a possible D gene (6 bases). Germline-derived CDR1 and CDR2 are SGHTA and FQGNSA. The CDR3 length is 17 residues. Trimming took 4 bases from V and 4 from J, leaving 22 bases between them. The CDR3 nucleotides read TGTGCCAGCAGCTCAACGCACCGGGACAAGGAGATCTATGGCTACACCTTC. Translation gives CASSSTHRDKEIYGYTF.

CDR3 DNA sequence: TGCGCCAGCAGCCAGACAGGGGGGACGGGAACTGAAGCTTTCTTT. It translates to CASSQTGGTGTEAFF. This chain links TRBV5-1 with TRBJ1-1; 9 bases fit TRBD1. Germline CDR1 reads SGHRS; CDR2 reads YFSETQ. The CDR3 is made up of 15 amino acids. After removal of 4 bases from V and 5 bases from J, the junction contained 9 bases not matched to a gene.